A single sample is the source of the 15 T cell receptor beta chains below, sequenced in a study of T-cell reconstitution after alpha-beta-depleted transplantation in children. Unique molecular identifiers were incorporated into the prepared TCRbeta library. TCRdb ran MiXCR on the PCR reads and lists one entry per CDR3 protein. The table shows around 450,000 distinct CDR3 sequences, with 10% occurring only once. Sequencing used PBMCs, obtained before TCRalphabeta/CD19-depleted stem cell transplant. The source is a child aged 2-15 years with inherited bone marrow failure, due to receive a stem cell transplant.

This clonotype was observed a few times. The chain uses TRBV20-1 and TRBJ1-5; D possibly corresponds to TRBD1 (6 bases). The CDR3 length is 14 residues. Germline V CDR1 and CDR2: DFQATT, SNEGSKA (reference sequence). Trimming stripped 6 bases from V and 0 bases from J, with 12 bases between. CDR3 coding DNA: TGCAGTGCCGTCGACAGGAGTAGCAATCAGCCCCAGCATTTT. As protein: CSAVDRSSNQPQHF.

There are many counts of this clonotype. This chain connects TRBV27 to TRBJ2-3; 7 positions match TRBD2. The V and J ends lost 4 bases and 1 base, in that order; junction bases with no gene match: 8. Germline loops: CDR1 MNHEY, CDR2 SMNVEV (reference sequence). The CDR3 length is 16 residues. The CDR3 coding sequence is TGTGCCAGCAGTTCCCCCGCGGGAGAGGGCACAGATACGCAGTATTTT. Translated: CASSSPAGEGTDTQYF.

The chain is built from TRBV6-1 and TRBJ2-5; TRBD2 agrees at 7 bases. Germline V gives CDR1 MNHNS, CDR2 SASEGT. This CDR3 has 13 residues. Losses at the gene ends were 7 bases for V and 12 bases for J; bases not matched to a gene: 14. DNA of the CDR3: TGTGCCAGCACCGATGCGGGAGAGGGGTCCGAGTACTTC. Amino acids: CASTDAGEGSEYF.

This clonotype has only a few counts. The rearrangement uses TRBV4-3 and TRBJ2-3; D is uncertain. V lost 4 bases, J lost 5 bases, and 10 bases lay in between. In germline, CDR1 is LGHNA, CDR2 YSLEER. The length of the CDR3 is 13 residues. CDR3 DNA: TGCGCCAGCAGCCTTGCTGAGGAAGATACGCAGTATTTT. As protein: CASSLAEEDTQYF.

This clonotype was seen many times. The chain uses TRBV28 and TRBJ2-1, with D tentatively TRBD2 (6 bases). The CDR3 is made up of 15 amino acids. CDR1 MDHEN and CDR2 SYDVKM come from the germline V gene. Trimming removed 1 base from V and 6 bases from J, with 13 bases in between. CDR3 amino acids: CASSLFSSSVNEQFF. The CDR3 DNA reads as TGTGCCAGCAGTTTATTTTCCTCTAGCGTCAATGAGCAGTTCTTC.

V usage is TRBV20-1 and J usage is TRBJ2-5; D gene uncertain. The V end lost 3 bases, the J end lost 1 base, and 9 bases lay between the germline ends. The CDR3 covers 13 residues. Looked up from germline, CDR1 is DFQATT and CDR2 is SNEGSKA (reference sequence). This CDR3 reads CSASSGPQETQYF. The CDR3, as DNA: TGCAGTGCTAGTAGTGGGCCCCAAGAGACCCAGTACTTC.

The rearrangement uses TRBV10-2 and TRBJ1-5; D is unclear. CDR3 length: 14 amino acids. CDR1 WSHSY and CDR2 SAAADI come from the germline V gene. The V end lost 0 bases, the J end lost 7 bases, and 10 bases lay between the germline ends. In DNA form, the CDR3 reads TGCGCCAGCAGTGAGTCGATGGAGGGACAGCCCCAGCATTTT. This codes for CASSESMEGQPQHF.

This clonotype has a count of ten or more. The CDR3 loop reads CASSFRTIRSINQPQHF. The CDR3, as DNA: TGTGCCAGCAGTTTCCGAACTATCCGGAGTATCAATCAGCCCCAGCATTTT. This chain uses TRBV28 with TRBJ1-5; D gene ambiguous. The germline V and J ends were trimmed by 3 bases and 3 bases, with 18 bases remaining between them. The germline V gene has CDR1 MDHEN and CDR2 SYDVKM. CDR3 length: 17 amino acids.

The chain has TRBV30 and TRBJ1-5; a weak D match, TRBD1 (5 bases). The CDR3 is made up of 17 amino acids. The ends were cut back, 1 base at V and 0 bases at J, with 16 bases in the middle. From germline, CDR1 is GTSNPN and CDR2 SVGIG (reference sequence). The chain's CDR3 is CAWSGGTWDYSNQPQHF. CDR3 DNA sequence: TGTGCCTGGAGTGGGGGGACCTGGGATTATAGCAATCAGCCCCAGCATTTT.

The table lists this clonotype with many counts. The J gene is TRBJ1-2, the V gene TRBV6-6; possibly TRBD1 for D (5 bases). The CDR3 has 11 residues. Trimming cost V 8 bases and J 14 bases, with 18 bases left between them. Germline V lookup: CDR1 MNHNY, CDR2 SVGAGI (reference sequence). The CDR3 reads CASSLTRDLTF. Written as DNA, the CDR3 is TGTGCCAGCTCCCTAACCCGGGACTTGACCTTC.

A remark on this clonotype: This may stem from a read error, because a much larger clone lies one nucleotide away. It is likely a read error, because the conserved phenylalanine at the end of the CDR3 is missing. This chain joins TRBV5-4 and TRBJ2-7, with 11 bases identical to TRBD2. Germline trimming cut 0 bases from V and 1 base from J; bases unmatched to any gene: 0. The CDR3 covers 15 residues. The germline CDR1 and CDR2 sequences are SGHNT and YYREEE (reference sequence). CDR3 loop: CASSLASGGSYEQYY. In DNA, the CDR3 is TGTGCCAGCAGCTTGGCTAGCGGGGGGTCCTACGAGCAGTACTAC.

This clonotype was counted a few times. V and J are TRBV20-1 and TRBJ1-2, with TRBD1 as a possible D gene (5 bases). Germline V gives CDR1 DFQATT, CDR2 SNEGSKA (reference sequence). Trimming removed 0 bases at V and 0 bases at J, with 20 bases between. The CDR3 totals 18 residues. The CDR3 DNA is TGCAGTGCTAGAGATACCAACCCCGGGACTCCTTCTAACTATGGCTACACCTTC. It codes for CSARDTNPGTPSNYGYTF.

V is TRBV7-2 and J is TRBJ1-1, with unresolved D. Trimming pared 1 base from V and 4 bases from J, leaving 10 bases between. There are 14 residues in the CDR3. Germline values: CDR1 SGHTA, CDR2 FQGNSA. CDR3 residues: CASSLVYGVTEAFF. The CDR3, as DNA: TGTGCCAGCAGCTTAGTTTATGGGGTCACTGAAGCTTTCTTT.

This clonotype was seen repeatedly, ten times or more. The rearrangement joins TRBV20-1 to TRBJ2-1, with 15 bases matching TRBD2. With 5 bases clipped from V and 9 bases from J, the junction kept 5 bases outside the gene matches. Looked up from germline, CDR1 is DFQATT and CDR2 is SNEGSKA (reference sequence). The CDR3 is made up of 14 amino acids. The CDR3 here is CSARTSGRGIEQFF. CDR3 sequence (DNA): TGCAGTGCTCGGACTAGCGGGAGGGGTATTGAGCAGTTCTTC.

The genes are TRBV16 and TRBJ1-5, with 7 bases lining up with TRBD1. With 4 bases clipped from V and 1 base from J, the junction kept 7 bases outside the gene matches. This CDR3 has 16 residues. CDR1 is KGHSY, CDR2 FQNENV, per germline. The CDR3 DNA follows: TGTGCCAGCAGCCCTTTTGGACAGGCAAGCAATCAGCCCCAGCATTTT. This sequence encodes CASSPFGQASNQPQHF.